Below, one T cell receptor beta chain is given with its context. No cognate antigen has been identified for it. Base quality data are lacking; no much larger clone is found one base away. The source of the sample is a study of blood T cell repertoires in COVID-19 (dated by TCRdb to the early 2020s). Context from the whole study: The collaborator samples originated in the United States, Italy and Spain and spanned the acute and convalescent phases of COVID-19. The prospective study material was composed of cDNA or gDNA derived from T cells, B-cell-depleted T cells, or PBMCs. Deeply sampled blood TCRbeta repertoires from subjects exposed to, actively infected with, or recovered from COVID-19 were included in the dataset. A freely available public database, intended as a resource for researchers studying the immune response to SARS-CoV-2, is where the repertoires were released. The samples were drawn from the first 160 participants of the ongoing ImmuneRACE study and from 1,254 subjects provided by 6 global collaborators. Sample metadata almost always included a de-identified subject ID, COVID-19 status, age in years and sex. Where available, HLA class I and class II types were obtained from metadata supplied by the sample provider rather than from assay-based typing. Points the paper makes about the study in general: The quantity of clinical and demographic metadata differed by source and by participant and was supplied without curation.

At one collaborating source in Seattle, patients were enrolled during active infection and were followed longitudinally through the course of disease. The collaborating institutions used their own protocols to collect whole blood in K2EDTA tubes. For TCRbeta analysis, collaborators shipped samples in one of three forms: frozen whole blood, isolated PBMCs, or DNA extracted from either of those sample types. The immunoSEQ Assay, a bias-controlled multiplex PCR, was used to amplify TCRbeta CDR3 regions from genomic DNA. Concerning the study's data processing: The number of nucleated cells in each sample was estimated from the amplification of reference gene primers within the assay. Sequence reads were collapsed and filtered to measure the absolute abundance of every unique TCRbeta CDR3 rearrangement. Productive Simpson clonality was computed per sample as the square root of Simpson's diversity index over productive rearrangements. TCRdb provides this immuneACCESS table in a form limited to in-frame rearrangements. Some clones are lacking; in checked studies, under half of them reflect an unresolved V gene, and why the rest are absent is not known. V and J calls and clone size are copied from that table; D and trimming were computed from the DNA. Here the sample has about 220,000 clones; 85% to 90% occur a single time. The ten biggest clones cover 9.5% to 13% of the sample.

Sequenced sample: peripheral blood. The TCR was taken from a woman between 50 and 59 years old with COVID-19, enrolled during active disease.

The CDR3 sequence is CATSPRVRTGELFF. The nucleotide sequence is TGTGCCACCAGTCCCCGGGTCCGCACCGGGGAGCTGTTTTTT. The chain is encoded by TRBV24-1 joined to TRBJ2-2, with the D segment identity uncertain. The germline V gene gives CDR1 as KGHDR and CDR2 as SFDVKD. V lost 6 bases and J lost 4 bases; the stretch between them is 11 bases long. The CDR3 runs 14 residues from the cysteine to the phenylalanine. Of the read, only the CDR3 DNA is kept; its 42 bases are in frame from base 1.